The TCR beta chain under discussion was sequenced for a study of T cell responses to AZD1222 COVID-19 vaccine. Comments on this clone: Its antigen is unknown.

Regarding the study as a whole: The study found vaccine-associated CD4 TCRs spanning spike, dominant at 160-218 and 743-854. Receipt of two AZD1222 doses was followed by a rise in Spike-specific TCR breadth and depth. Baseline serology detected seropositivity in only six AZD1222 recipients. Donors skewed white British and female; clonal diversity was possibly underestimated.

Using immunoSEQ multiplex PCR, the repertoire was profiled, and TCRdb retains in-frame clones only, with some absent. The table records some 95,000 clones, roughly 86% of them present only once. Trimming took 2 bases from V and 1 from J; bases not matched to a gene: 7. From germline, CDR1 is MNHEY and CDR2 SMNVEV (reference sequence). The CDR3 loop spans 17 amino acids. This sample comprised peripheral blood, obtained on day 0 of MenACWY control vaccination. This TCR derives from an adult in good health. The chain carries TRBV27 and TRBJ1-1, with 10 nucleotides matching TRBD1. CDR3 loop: CASSLRRQGAWNTEAFF. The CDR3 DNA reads TGTGCCAGCAGTTTACGCCGACAGGGGGCATGGAACACTGAAGCTTTCTTT.